The sequence of this T cell receptor beta chain was determined in a study of TIL therapy for anti-PD-1-resistant metastatic lung cancer (TCRdb year 2021). Looking at the study overall: Tumors were collected before any PD-1/PD-L1 blockade, after which patients were given nivolumab, and patients who progressed were given lymphodepletion, an infusion of expanded TIL and IL-2. Enrolled patients had a median age of 54 years (range about 35-80) and a median tumor PD-L1 proportion score of around 6%. Most of the cohort had lung adenocarcinoma, a few tumors were EGFR-mutant and two were ALK-rearranged, and half of the patients were current or former smokers. A median non-synonymous tumor mutation burden of over 1.2 mutations per megabase was determined across the cohort by whole-exome sequencing. T cell receptor beta sequencing of tumor and peripheral blood served to follow clonotypes across the tumor, the expanded TIL product, and serial blood samples.

What the authors observed across the whole study: Generalizability was limited because the cohort was highly selected, with more treatment-naive, never-smoker and oncogene-addicted patients included than is typical. The study protocol defined all tumor marker inferences as exploratory. Clonotypes from the infused TIL partially replaced the baseline peripheral repertoire and then declined over months, and persistence showed no apparent association with response.

Remarks on this clone: Its antigen is currently not known. Base quality data are lacking; no much larger clone is found one base away.

Using bias-controlled multiplex PCR with the immunoSEQ v3 hsTCRB kit, the TCR beta CDR3 regions were amplified from genomic DNA. An Illumina NextSeq 500 was used to sequence the TCR libraries, reaching approximately 2.1 million read pairs at survey level or about 4.5-6 million at deep level. The original methods were these. The immunoSEQ Analyzer software assigned V, D and J genes, filtered out non-productive sequences, and reported clonality. To compare repertoires between infused TIL and blood, productive Simpson clonality was used along with the Morisita overlap index of productive TRB rearrangements. Absolute clonotype counts in blood were estimated by multiplying the lymphocyte count by the CD3+ fraction and by the productive frequency of the clone. This immuneACCESS table, as held by TCRdb, lists in-frame sequences with V and J called but not all clones. Of the missing ones, under half trace to an unresolved V gene in checked studies; the others have no known cause. For V, J and clone size, that table is used; D and trimming come from the DNA. Recorded for this sample are about 59,000 clones; roughly 80% of them occurred a single time. The top ten hold about 2% of the sample.

This specimen's time point label, interpreted: pre-treatment sample, taken before nivolumab and TIL therapy. A phase I trial run at two centers enrolled adults with stage 4 NSCLC between 2017 and early 2020. Samples came from a single-arm, open-label phase I trial of tumor-infiltrating lymphocyte therapy with nivolumab in advanced non-small cell lung cancer. Mononuclear cells from blood collected in EDTA tubes were isolated on a Ficoll gradient and snap-frozen as pellets, and DNA was then extracted using a Qiagen mini-prep kit. The material was blood, obtained at baseline. The source of this sequence is a person aged 30 to 80 with non-small cell lung cancer.

The CDR3 region has the sequence CASSLGTGNSPLHF. The DNA sequence follows: TGTGCCAGCAGTTTAGGGACAGGGAATTCACCCCTCCACTTT. The V gene is TRBV28 and the J gene is TRBJ1-6; TRBD1 agrees with 9 junctional bases. The CDR3 sequence holds 14 residues, the cysteine and phenylalanine included. Only CDR3 DNA is held: 42 bases, read in frame from base 1. Trimming removed 2 bases from V and 7 bases from J; the gene matches leave 0 bases unexplained. CDR1 and CDR2, looked up from the germline V gene, are MDHEN and SYDVKM.